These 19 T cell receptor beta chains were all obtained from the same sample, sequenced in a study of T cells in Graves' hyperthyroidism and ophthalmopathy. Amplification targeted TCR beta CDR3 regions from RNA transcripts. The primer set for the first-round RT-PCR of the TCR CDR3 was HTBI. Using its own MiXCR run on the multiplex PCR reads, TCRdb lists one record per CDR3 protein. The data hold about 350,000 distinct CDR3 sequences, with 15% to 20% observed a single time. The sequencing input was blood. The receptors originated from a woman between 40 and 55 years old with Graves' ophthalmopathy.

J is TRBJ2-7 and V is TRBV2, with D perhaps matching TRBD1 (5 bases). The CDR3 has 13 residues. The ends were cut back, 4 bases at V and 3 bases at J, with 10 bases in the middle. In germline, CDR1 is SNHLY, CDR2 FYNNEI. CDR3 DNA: TGTGCCAGCAGTGGACAGACCTTCTACGAGCAGTACTTC. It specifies CASSGQTFYEQYF.

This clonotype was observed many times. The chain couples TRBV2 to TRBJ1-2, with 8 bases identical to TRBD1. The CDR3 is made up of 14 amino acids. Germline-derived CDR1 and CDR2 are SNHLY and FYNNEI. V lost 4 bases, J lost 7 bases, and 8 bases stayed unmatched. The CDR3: CASSVMRQGFGYTF. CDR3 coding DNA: TGTGCCAGCAGTGTAATGAGACAGGGGTTTGGCTACACCTTC.

CDR3: CASSQDQRALTSYEQYF. CDR3 DNA sequence: TGCGCCAGCAGCCAAGACCAGCGCGCCCTTACTTCCTACGAGCAGTACTTC. V is TRBV4-1 and J is TRBJ2-7; D not certain. This CDR3 is 17 amino acids long. Per the germline V gene, CDR1 is MGHRA and CDR2 is YSYEKL. V gave up 0 bases and J gave up 1 base, with 16 bases separating them.

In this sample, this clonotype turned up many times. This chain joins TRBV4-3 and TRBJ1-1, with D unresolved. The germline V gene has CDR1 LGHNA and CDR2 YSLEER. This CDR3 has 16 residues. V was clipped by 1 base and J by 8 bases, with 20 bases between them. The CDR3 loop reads CASSQGPADPNAEAFF. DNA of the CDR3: TGCGCCAGCAGCCAAGGCCCCGCGGACCCTAACGCCGAAGCTTTCTTT.

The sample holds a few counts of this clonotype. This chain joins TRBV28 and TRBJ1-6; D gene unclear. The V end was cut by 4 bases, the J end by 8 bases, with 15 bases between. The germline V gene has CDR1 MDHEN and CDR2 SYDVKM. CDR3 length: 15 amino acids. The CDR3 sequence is CASSSATMLDSPLHF. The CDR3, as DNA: TGTGCCAGCAGTTCCGCCACCATGTTGGATTCACCCCTCCACTTT. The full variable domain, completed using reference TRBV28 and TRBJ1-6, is DVKVTQSSRYLVKRTGEKVFLECVQDMDHENMFWYRQDPGLGLRLIYFSYDVKMKEKGDIPEGYSVSREKKERFSLILESASTNQTSMYLCASSSATMLDSPLHFGNGTRLTVT.

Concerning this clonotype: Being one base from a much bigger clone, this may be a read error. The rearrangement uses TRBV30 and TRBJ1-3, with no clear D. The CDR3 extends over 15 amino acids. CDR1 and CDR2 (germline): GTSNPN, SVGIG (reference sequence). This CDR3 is CVWSLGLGSGNTIYF. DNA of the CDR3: TGTGTCTGGAGTCTGGGATTGGGCTCTGGAAACACCATATATTTT.

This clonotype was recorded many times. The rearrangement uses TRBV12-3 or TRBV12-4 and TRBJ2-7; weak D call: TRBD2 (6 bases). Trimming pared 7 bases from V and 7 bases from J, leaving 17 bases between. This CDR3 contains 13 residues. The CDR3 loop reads CASKRTGAPEQYF. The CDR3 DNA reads TGTGCCAGCAAAAGAACGGGAGCACCAGAGCAGTACTTC.

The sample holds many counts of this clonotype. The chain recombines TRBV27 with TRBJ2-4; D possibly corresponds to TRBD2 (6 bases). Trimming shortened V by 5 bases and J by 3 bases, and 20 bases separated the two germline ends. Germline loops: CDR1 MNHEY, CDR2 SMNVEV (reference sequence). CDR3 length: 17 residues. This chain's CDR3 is CASSMAGSRVGKNIQYF. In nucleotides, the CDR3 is TGTGCCAGCAGTATGGCCGGGAGCCGTGTGGGCAAAAACATTCAGTACTTC.

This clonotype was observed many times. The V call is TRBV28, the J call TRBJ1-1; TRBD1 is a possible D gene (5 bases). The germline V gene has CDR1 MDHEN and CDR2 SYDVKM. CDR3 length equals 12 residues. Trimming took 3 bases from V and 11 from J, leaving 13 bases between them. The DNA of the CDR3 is TGTGCCAGCAGTTTCCTCAGGGTGAGTGCTTTCTTT. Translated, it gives CASSFLRVSAFF.

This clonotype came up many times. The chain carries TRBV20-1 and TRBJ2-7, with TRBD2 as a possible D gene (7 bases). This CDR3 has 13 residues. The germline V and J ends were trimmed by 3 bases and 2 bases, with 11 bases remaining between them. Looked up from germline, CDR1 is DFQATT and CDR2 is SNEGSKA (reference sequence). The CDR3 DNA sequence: TGCAGTGCTAGGTGGGAGGGGGCCTACGAGCAGTACTTC. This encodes CSARWEGAYEQYF.

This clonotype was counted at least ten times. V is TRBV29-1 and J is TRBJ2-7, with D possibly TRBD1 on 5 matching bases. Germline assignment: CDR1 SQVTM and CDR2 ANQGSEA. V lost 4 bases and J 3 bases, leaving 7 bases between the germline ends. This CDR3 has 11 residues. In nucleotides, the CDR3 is TGCAGCGTTGTAGACAGCTACGAGCAGTACTTC. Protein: CSVVDSYEQYF.

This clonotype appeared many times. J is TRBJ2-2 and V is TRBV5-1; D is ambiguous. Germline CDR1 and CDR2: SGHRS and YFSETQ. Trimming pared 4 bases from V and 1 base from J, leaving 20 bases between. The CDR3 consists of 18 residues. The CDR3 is CASSPIGSTERNTGELFF. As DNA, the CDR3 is TGCGCCAGCAGCCCAATAGGGTCTACAGAACGGAACACCGGGGAGCTGTTTTTT.

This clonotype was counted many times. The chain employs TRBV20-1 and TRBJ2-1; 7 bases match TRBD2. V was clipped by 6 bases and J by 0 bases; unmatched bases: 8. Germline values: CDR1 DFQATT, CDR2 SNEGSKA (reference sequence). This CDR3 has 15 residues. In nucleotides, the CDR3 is TGCAGTGCCCCCAGGCGGGAGCCCTCCTACAATGAGCAGTTCTTC. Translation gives CSAPRREPSYNEQFF.

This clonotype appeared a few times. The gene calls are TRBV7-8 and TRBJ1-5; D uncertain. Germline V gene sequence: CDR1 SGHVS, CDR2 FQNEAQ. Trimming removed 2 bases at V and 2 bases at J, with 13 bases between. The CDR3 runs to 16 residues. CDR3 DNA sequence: TGTGCCAGCAGCTTAAGGGCGGTTATCGGCAATCAGCCCCAGCATTTT. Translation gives CASSLRAVIGNQPQHF. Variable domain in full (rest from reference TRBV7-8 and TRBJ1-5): GAGVSQSPRYKVAKRGQDVALRCDPISGHVSLFWYQQALGQGPEFLTYFQNEAQLDKSGLPSDRFFAERPEGSVSTLKIQRTQQEDSAVYLCASSLRAVIGNQPQHFGDGTRLSIL.

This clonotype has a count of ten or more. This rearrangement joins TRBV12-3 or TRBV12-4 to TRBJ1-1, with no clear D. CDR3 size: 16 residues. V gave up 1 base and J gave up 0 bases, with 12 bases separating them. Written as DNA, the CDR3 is TGTGCCAGCAGTTTAGACCGACAATTCGTGAACACTGAAGCTTTCTTT. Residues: CASSLDRQFVNTEAFF.

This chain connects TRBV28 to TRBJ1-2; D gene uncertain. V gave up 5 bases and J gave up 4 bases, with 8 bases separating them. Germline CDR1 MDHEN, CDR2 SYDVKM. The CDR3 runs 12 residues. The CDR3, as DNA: TGTGCCAGCAGTCCGGACGTCTATGGCTACACCTTC. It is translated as CASSPDVYGYTF.

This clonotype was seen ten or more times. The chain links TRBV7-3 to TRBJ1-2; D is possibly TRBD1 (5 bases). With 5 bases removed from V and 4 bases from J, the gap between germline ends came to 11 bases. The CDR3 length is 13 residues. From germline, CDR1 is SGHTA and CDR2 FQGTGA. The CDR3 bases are TGTGCCAGCAGCCGGGACGGTACCTATGGCTACACCTTC. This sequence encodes CASSRDGTYGYTF.

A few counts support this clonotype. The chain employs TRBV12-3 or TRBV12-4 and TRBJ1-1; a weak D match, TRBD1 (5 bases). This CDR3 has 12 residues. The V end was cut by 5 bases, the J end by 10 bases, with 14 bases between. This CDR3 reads CASSTWGELAFF. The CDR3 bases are TGTGCCAGCAGTACCTGGGGGGAACTAGCTTTCTTT.

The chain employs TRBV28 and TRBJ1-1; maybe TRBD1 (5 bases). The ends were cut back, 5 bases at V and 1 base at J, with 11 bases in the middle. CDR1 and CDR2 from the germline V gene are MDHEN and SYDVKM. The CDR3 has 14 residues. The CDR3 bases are TGTGCCAGCAGTGACCCGGGACGGAACACTGAAGCTTTCTTT. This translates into CASSDPGRNTEAFF.